This T cell receptor (beta chain) was observed in a study of Graves' ophthalmopathy and Graves' hyperthyroidism listed by TCRdb under 2018. For the study in its entirety: Peripheral blood samples were taken at the time of initial diagnosis, before any treatment was given. To tell Graves' ophthalmopathy apart from Graves' hyperthyroidism, and to predict which patients would progress to ophthalmopathy, the study relied on TCR beta repertoire signatures. In total, under 150 blood samples were TCR-sequenced: under 45 ophthalmopathy, some 72 hyperthyroidism and about 17 hyperthyroidism-to-ophthalmopathy patients. To explore V-J signatures that distinguish ophthalmopathy from hyperthyroidism, a discovery set of about a hundred patients was enrolled, made up of roughly 41 with ophthalmopathy and 57 with stable hyperthyroidism. For independent validation, a separate cohort was made up of approximately 19 hyperthyroidism patients plus 17 patients who later progressed from hyperthyroidism to ophthalmopathy. In more than five hyperthyroidism patients, T-cell repertoires of thyroid tissue and blood were compared. Following sampling, methimazole starting at 30 mg daily was administered to hyperthyroidism patients, and high-dose intravenous methylprednisolone was administered to ophthalmopathy patients. The roughly 90 discovery patients were divided at random into training and test sets in a 7:3 ratio. General findings and caveats noted by the study authors: Sample size was not statistically predetermined, and group allocation was not concealed from the investigators. In validation, the model predicted ophthalmopathy progression with about 70% sensitivity and roughly 72% specificity; 12 predicted patients were CT-confirmed with GO in a median of roughly 6.8 months. Ophthalmopathy was separated from stable hyperthyroidism by the 13-signature model with more than 85% sensitivity and 81% to 84% specificity in cross-validation and with 80%/75% in the test set. Most expanded thyroid clonotypes with frequency above 0.001 were also detected in blood, suggesting blood repertoires may reflect the thyroid immune response.

The junction shows trimming of 7 bases on V and 8 bases on J, plus 17 bases between the germline ends. The germline V gene (reference sequence) sets CDR1 to MNHEY and CDR2 to SMNVEV. The CDR3 sequence holds 14 residues, the cysteine and phenylalanine included. CDR3 DNA is the only sequence kept; it has 42 bases, read in frame from the first base. Hyperthyroidism was considered stable if no progression to ophthalmopathy occurred within 18 months of follow-up. The hyperthyroidism patients were 18 to 65 years old and newly diagnosed, with a disease duration of less than 2 months. Patients with other autoimmune diseases, uncontrolled infections, pregnancy or lactation were excluded from the study. Diagnosis was based on clinical symptoms, serum thyroxine, TRAb, thyroid ultrasound and orbital computed tomography. Using Ficoll-Paque density gradient centrifugation, PBMCs were isolated from about 9.4 ml of fresh peripheral blood. Total RNA was extracted with Trizol reagent and quality-checked on an Agilent 2100 Bioanalyzer.

For repertoire sequencing, the TCR beta CDR3 regions were amplified from RNA transcripts. The first round was an RT-PCR using HTBI primers with the Qiagen OneStep RT-PCR kit, and this first round was followed by a second-round multiplex PCR, then size selection and purification. Libraries were sequenced paired-end with 100 bp reads on an Illumina HiSeq2000. The source study handled its data this way. SOAPnuke was used to process the reads, throwing out any read that had adapters, had uncalled bases, had a mean Phred below 15, or lacked an exact constant-primer or identifier match. COPE v1.2.5 was used to merge high-quality paired reads. Unique nucleotide sequences were defined as clonotypes and aligned to IMGT TRB V, D and J references using MiTCR v1.1. Analysis was restricted to V-J combinations with a frequency above 0.0001, which covered about 99% of repertoires. For each V-J combination, a TCR clonal expansion and chaos score was defined as the ratio of F50 clonal expansion to chaos observed in the TCRdist matrix. Welch's t-statistics and random forest were used to reduce the features to 10 to 15 V-J combinations, which were then used as input to a naive Bayes classifier. Thyroid-blood repertoire similarity was quantified with the Morisita-Horn index. The public reads were run again by TCRdb, first through fastp at Q25 and then through MiXCR, and only productive beta chains were kept. Identical CDR3 proteins give one entry, which carries the most common genes and DNA. The V and J calls follow TCRdb's processing rather than the paper's. Recorded for this sample are approximately 410,000 distinct CDR3 sequences; less than 20% of them occurred a single time. Jointly, the top ten make up 7% of the sample.

Points on this clonotype: The clone's antigen remains unknown. Base qualities are not at hand, and no much larger clone is one base apart.

This clonotype was sampled from a woman between 18 and 29 years old with stable Graves' hyperthyroidism. Donor details come from another sample of the same person, matched by shared clones. Material: peripheral blood. Rearrangement joined TRBV27 to TRBJ1-4; confidence is insufficient to name the D gene. The CDR3 amino acid sequence is: CASKEQGPGEKLFF. The DNA sequence reads TGTGCCAGCAAGGAGCAAGGTCCGGGGGAAAAACTGTTTTTT.